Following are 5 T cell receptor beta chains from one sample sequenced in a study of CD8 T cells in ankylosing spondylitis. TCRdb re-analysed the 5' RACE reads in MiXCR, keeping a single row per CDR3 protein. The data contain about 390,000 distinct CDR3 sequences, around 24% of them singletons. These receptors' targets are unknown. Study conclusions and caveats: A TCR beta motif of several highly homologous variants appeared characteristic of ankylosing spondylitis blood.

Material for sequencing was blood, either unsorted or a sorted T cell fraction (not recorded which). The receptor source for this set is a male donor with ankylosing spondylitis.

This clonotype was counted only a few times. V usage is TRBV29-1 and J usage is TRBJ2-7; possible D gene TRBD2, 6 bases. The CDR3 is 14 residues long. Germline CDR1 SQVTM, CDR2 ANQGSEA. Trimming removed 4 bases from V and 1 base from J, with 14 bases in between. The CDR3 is CSVAPRRDSYEQYF. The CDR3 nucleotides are TGCAGCGTTGCCCCCCGGAGGGATTCCTACGAGCAGTACTTC.

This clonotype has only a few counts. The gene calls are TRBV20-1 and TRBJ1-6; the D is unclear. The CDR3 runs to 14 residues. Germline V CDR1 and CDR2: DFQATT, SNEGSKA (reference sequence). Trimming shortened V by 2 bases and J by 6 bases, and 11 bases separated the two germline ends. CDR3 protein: CSARHTAGNSPLHF. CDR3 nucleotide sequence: TGCAGTGCTAGACATACAGCGGGTAATTCACCCCTCCACTTT.

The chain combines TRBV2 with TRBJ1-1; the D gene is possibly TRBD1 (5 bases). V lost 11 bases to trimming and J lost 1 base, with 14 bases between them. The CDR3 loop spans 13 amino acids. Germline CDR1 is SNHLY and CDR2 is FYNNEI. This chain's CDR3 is CADRSHPNTEAFF. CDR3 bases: TGTGCCGACAGAAGCCACCCGAACACTGAAGCTTTCTTT.

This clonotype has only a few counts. The CDR3 DNA reads as TGTGCCAGCAGCTTTTTCGCGGGACAAAATTACGAGCAGTACTTC. Encoded protein: CASSFFAGQNYEQYF. The V and J genes are TRBV6-1 and TRBJ2-7; D may match TRBD1 or TRBD2 (6 bases each). V was pared by 6 bases and J by 4 bases, with 19 bases between. CDR3 size: 15 residues. Germline CDR1 reads MNHNS; CDR2 reads SASEGT.

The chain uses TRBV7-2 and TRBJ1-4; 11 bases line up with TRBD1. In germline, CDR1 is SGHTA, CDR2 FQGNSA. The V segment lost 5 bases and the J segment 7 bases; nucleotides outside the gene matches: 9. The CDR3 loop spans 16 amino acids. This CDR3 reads CASSPQLGTGGEKLFF. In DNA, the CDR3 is TGTGCCAGCAGCCCTCAACTCGGGACAGGGGGTGAAAAACTGTTTTTT.